The TCR beta chain described here comes from a study of cytomegalovirus exposure and HLA in healthy donors. Study observations and caveats: Rarity marked most TCR sequences, yet some public TCRs occurred in many donors.

Notes on this clone: Its antigen is undetermined.

In germline, CDR1 is GTSNPN, CDR2 SVGIG (reference sequence). Trimming stripped 0 bases from V and 3 bases from J, with 8 bases between. The CDR3 spans 13 residues. Sequencing used immunoSEQ multiplex PCR; TCRdb keeps in-frame clones, though not all of them. This sample yields under 350,000 clones, of which 80% to 90% are seen a single time; less than 1.2% belongs to the top ten. Sequencing used PBMCs. The receptor comes from a woman in her late teens or twenties in good health and CMV-seronegative. V usage is TRBV30 and J usage is TRBJ1-1; D is ambiguous. The CDR3 nucleotides read TGTGCCTGGAGTGTCTCAGGATACACTGAAGCTTTCTTT. Translation: CAWSVSGYTEAFF.